The rows below give T cell receptor beta chains drawn from one sample of a study of Ad26.COV2.S vaccination and SARS-CoV-2 variants. The table came from immunoSEQ multiplex PCR; TCRdb's copy has only in-frame clones and leaves some out. This sample yields 300,000 to 400,000 clones, of which 92% are seen a single time; around 4% belongs to the top ten. The sequencing used peripheral blood, collected after recovery from COVID-19. The receptors come from a human donor who had recovered from COVID-19. CDR3s include the opening cysteine and the closing phenylalanine or tryptophan. The D gene is left open where the match is weak. Clone size is given for some rows only: seen once, a few or many times, or a class if the clone is expanded.

D: -
V: TRBV5-6
size: -
J: TRBJ2-1
CDR3: CASSLVPAYNEQFF
DNA: TGTGCCAGCAGCTTGGTCCCTGCCTACAATGAGCAGTTCTTC

D: -
V: TRBV5-1
size: -
J: TRBJ2-1
CDR3: CASSLAGLKADEQFF
DNA: TGCGCCAGCAGCTTGGCCGGGCTAAAGGCGGATGAGCAGTTCTTC

D: -
V: TRBV5-1
size: once
J: TRBJ2-7
CDR3: CASSPQKYEQYF
DNA: TGCGCCAGCAGCCCACAAAAATACGAGCAGTACTTC

D: TRBD1
V: TRBV29-1
size: once
J: TRBJ2-7
CDR3: CSVGRGQGAYEQYF
DNA: TGCAGCGTAGGTAGGGGACAGGGGGCATACGAGCAGTACTTC

D: -
V: TRBV7-3
size: -
J: TRBJ2-3
CDR3: CASSPQGGGLTDTQYF
DNA: TGTGCCAGCAGCCCCCAGGGAGGGGGCCTCACAGATACGCAGTATTTT

D: -
V: TRBV3-1/TRBV3-2
size: -
J: TRBJ1-1
CDR3: CASSGSEKNTEAFF
DNA: TGTGCCAGCAGCGGATCAGAGAAGAACACTGAAGCTTTCTTT

D: -
V: TRBV6-5
size: once
J: TRBJ1-2
CDR3: CASSYLDSYGYTF
DNA: TGTGCCAGCAGTTACCTCGACAGCTATGGCTACACCTTC

D: -
V: TRBV19
size: once
J: TRBJ1-2
CDR3: CASSDRGQEIGYTF
DNA: TGTGCCAGTAGTGACCGGGGCCAGGAGATTGGCTACACCTTC

D: -
V: TRBV29-1
size: once
J: TRBJ1-2
CDR3: CSVVLAGRLPNYGYTF
DNA: TGCAGCGTTGTGCTAGCAGGCAGACTACCTAACTATGGCTACACCTTC

D: -
V: TRBV6-5
size: -
J: TRBJ1-3
CDR3: CASSGDSSGNTIYF
DNA: TGTGCCAGCTCAGGGGATAGCTCTGGAAACACCATATATTTT

D: -
V: TRBV3-1/TRBV3-2
size: -
J: TRBJ1-2
CDR3: CASSQVSGDYGYTF
DNA: TGTGCCAGCAGCCAAGTGTCCGGGGACTATGGCTACACCTTC

D: -
V: TRBV9
size: few
J: TRBJ2-4
CDR3: CASSAATGGKNIQYF
DNA: TGTGCCAGCAGCGCAGCTACTGGCGGGAAAAACATTCAGTACTTC

D: -
V: TRBV6-5
size: once
J: TRBJ2-7
CDR3: CASSYSRGGSPYEQYF
DNA: TGTGCCAGCAGTTACTCAAGGGGGGGGTCCCCCTACGAGCAGTACTTC

D: -
V: TRBV6-5
size: -
J: TRBJ2-3
CDR3: CASTQGRGPHTQYF
DNA: TGTGCCAGCACCCAGGGGAGAGGGCCTCATACGCAGTATTTT

D: TRBD2
V: TRBV7-6
size: -
J: TRBJ2-3
CDR3: CASSRLAEVKTDTQYF
DNA: TGTGCCAGCAGCCGACTAGCGGAAGTTAAGACAGATACGCAGTATTTT

D: -
V: TRBV15
size: -
J: TRBJ1-2
CDR3: CATSRETLSGEGGYTF
DNA: TGTGCCACCAGCAGAGAGACTCTCTCCGGTGAGGGAGGCTACACCTTC

D: -
V: TRBV7-2
size: -
J: TRBJ1-6
CDR3: CASSVGVDRFNSPLHF
DNA: TGTGCCAGCAGTGTAGGGGTAGACAGGTTTAATTCACCCCTCCACTTT

D: TRBD1
V: TRBV6-6
size: -
J: TRBJ1-2
CDR3: CASRGQAITPVYGYTF
DNA: TGTGCCAGCAGGGGACAGGCCATCACCCCCGTCTATGGCTACACCTTC

D: -
V: TRBV4-3
size: -
J: TRBJ2-2
CDR3: CASSQSVGELFF
DNA: TGCGCCAGCAGCCAATCGGTCGGGGAGCTGTTTTTT

D: -
V: TRBV7-2
size: -
J: TRBJ2-7
CDR3: CASSLIGYEQYF
DNA: TGTGCCAGCAGCTTAATCGGCTACGAGCAGTACTTC

D: -
V: TRBV14
size: -
J: TRBJ1-2
CDR3: CASSQGLGRYYGYTF
DNA: TGTGCCAGCAGCCAGGGTTTGGGGAGGTACTATGGCTACACCTTC

D: -
V: TRBV7-9
size: once
J: TRBJ2-7
CDR3: CASSLGGRHEQYF
DNA: TGTGCCAGCAGCTTGGGGGGCCGCCACGAGCAGTACTTC

D: -
V: TRBV12-3/TRBV12-4
size: -
J: TRBJ2-2
CDR3: CASSFIRGGELFF
DNA: TGTGCCAGCAGTTTCATCCGGGGCGGGGAGCTGTTTTTT

D: -
V: TRBV15
size: -
J: TRBJ1-5
CDR3: CATSRSGLGNQPQHF
DNA: TGTGCCACCAGCAGATCAGGGTTGGGCAATCAGCCCCAGCATTTT

D: -
V: TRBV11-3
size: few
J: TRBJ2-1
CDR3: CASSLQGTNEQFF
DNA: TGTGCCAGCAGCTTACAGGGTACGAATGAGCAGTTCTTC

D: -
V: TRBV11-3
size: -
J: TRBJ1-3
CDR3: CASSLNSRHGNTIYF
DNA: TGTGCCAGCAGCTTAAACAGTCGACATGGAAACACCATATATTTT

D: -
V: TRBV19
size: -
J: TRBJ1-6
CDR3: CASSTWDISPLHF
DNA: TGTGCCAGTAGTACCTGGGACATTTCACCCCTCCACTTT